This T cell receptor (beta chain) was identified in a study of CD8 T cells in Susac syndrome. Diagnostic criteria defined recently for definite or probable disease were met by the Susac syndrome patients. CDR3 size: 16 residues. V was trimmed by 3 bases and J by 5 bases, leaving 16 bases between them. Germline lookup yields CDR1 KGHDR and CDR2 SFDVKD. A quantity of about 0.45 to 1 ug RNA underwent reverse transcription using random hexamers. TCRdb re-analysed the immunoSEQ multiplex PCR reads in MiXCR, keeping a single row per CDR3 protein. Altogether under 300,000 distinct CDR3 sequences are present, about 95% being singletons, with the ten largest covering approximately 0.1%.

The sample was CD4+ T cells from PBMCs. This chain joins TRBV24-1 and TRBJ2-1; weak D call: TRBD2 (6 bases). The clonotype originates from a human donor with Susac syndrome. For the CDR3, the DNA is TGTGCCACCAGTGATAGGAGCGGGCCTTTAAACAATGAGCAGTTCTTC. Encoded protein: CATSDRSGPLNNEQFF.